Below, 14 T cell receptor beta chains from the same sample are listed, as sequenced in a study of T cell responses to AZD1222 COVID-19 vaccine. TCRdb's table, derived via immunoSEQ multiplex PCR, lists solely in-frame clones and lacks some. The data contain about 100,000 clones, nearly 90% of them singletons. The sample here was peripheral blood, taken 28 days after the second AZD1222 dose. All receptors derive from an adult who received the AZD1222 COVID-19 vaccine.

This chain links TRBV9 with TRBJ2-7; D is tentatively TRBD1 or TRBD2 (5 bases each). V shed 3 bases and J shed 6 bases, with 16 bases lying between them. The CDR3 length is 14 residues. Germline CDR1 is SGDLS and CDR2 is YYNGEE. The CDR3 DNA is TGTGCCAGCAGCGAAGGCGGGCTTGGGGGCGAGCAGTACTTC. This gives the protein CASSEGGLGGEQYF.

This sequence joins TRBV5-1 and TRBJ2-7; 8 bases match TRBD1. The germline CDR1 and CDR2 sequences are SGHRS and YFSETQ. The V gene end was trimmed by 5 bases and the J gene end by 3 bases; junction bases not matched to a gene: 1. The CDR3 runs to 12 residues. The CDR3 bases are TGCGCCAGCAGAGGGACAGGCTACGAGCAGTACTTC. This codes for CASRGTGYEQYF. The full variable domain, with the rest looked up from reference TRBV5-1 and TRBJ2-7, is KAGVTQTPRYLIKTRGQQVTLSCSPISGHRSVSWYQQTPGQGLQFLFEYFSETQRNKGNFPGRFSGRQFSNSRSEMNVSTLELGDSALYLCASRGTGYEQYFGPGTRLTVT.

This chain joins TRBV25-1 and TRBJ2-3, with 15 nucleotides matching TRBD2. The CDR3 runs to 18 residues. Per germline, CDR1 MGHDK and CDR2 SYGVNS. Trimming cost V 3 bases and J 6 bases; bases outside gene matches: 10. The CDR3 DNA reads TGTGCCAGCAGTGAGCTAAGGACTAGCGGGGGGGCCTCGGATACGCAGTATTTT. Protein sequence: CASSELRTSGGASDTQYF.

This chain joins TRBV9 and TRBJ2-2, with 8 bases lining up with TRBD1. Trimming cost V 4 bases and J 6 bases; bases outside gene matches: 11. Germline CDR1 and CDR2: SGDLS and YYNGEE. This CDR3 region has 16 residues. The CDR3: CASSPKPRQGPGELFF. CDR3 DNA sequence: TGTGCCAGCAGCCCGAAACCCCGACAGGGGCCCGGGGAGCTGTTTTTT.

The genes are TRBV6-6 and TRBJ1-1, with D tentatively TRBD1 (5 bases). The germline V gene encodes CDR1 MNHNY and CDR2 SVGAGI (reference sequence). Trimming cost V 6 bases and J 1 base, with 12 bases left between them. CDR3 length: 14 residues. The CDR3, as DNA: TGTGCCAGCAGGACCAGGGAAGGGAACACTGAAGCTTTCTTT. As protein: CASRTREGNTEAFF.

This chain uses TRBV4-3 with TRBJ2-7; TRBD2 aligns across 11 bases. Germline loops: CDR1 LGHNA, CDR2 YSLEER. The CDR3 is 16 residues long. V trimming: 1 base; J trimming: 0 bases; junction bases outside the gene matches: 2. CDR3 protein: CASSQATSGVSYEQYF. Here the CDR3 DNA reads TGCGCCAGCAGCCAAGCGACTAGCGGGGTCTCCTACGAGCAGTACTTC.

The rearrangement uses TRBV5-4 and TRBJ1-1; possibly TRBD1 for D (5 bases). Germline lookup yields CDR1 SGHNT and CDR2 YYREEE (reference sequence). This CDR3 has 14 amino acids. Trimming removed 4 bases at V and 1 base at J, with 11 bases between. The CDR3 DNA reads TGTGCCAGCAGCGCCGGGGGTGCGAACACTGAAGCTTTCTTT. It yields the protein CASSAGGANTEAFF. The entire variable domain, with the rest obtained from reference TRBV5-4 and TRBJ1-1, is as follows: ETGVTQSPTHLIKTRGQQVTLRCSSQSGHNTVSWYQQALGQGPQFIFQYYREEENGRGNFPPRFSGLQFPNYSSELNVNALELDDSALYLCASSAGGANTEAFFGQGTRLTVV.

The J gene is TRBJ1-2, the V gene TRBV7-2, with TRBD1 matching 8 bases. The germline V gene encodes CDR1 SGHTA and CDR2 FQGNSA. CDR3 size: 18 residues. The junction had 14 bases not matched to a gene; V was cut back by 5 bases and J by 0 bases. CDR3 sequence (DNA): TGTGCCAGCAGCCTCGTGGCCGGACAGGGTAGGGCTAACTATGGCTACACCTTC. Its translation is CASSLVAGQGRANYGYTF.

The chain links TRBV19 to TRBJ1-5, with TRBD1 matching 7 bases. The CDR3 contains 14 residues. The germline CDR1 and CDR2 sequences are LNHDA and SQIVND (reference sequence). Unmatched junction bases numbered 7, after V lost 6 bases and J lost 5 bases. DNA of the CDR3: TGTGCCAGTAGCCTCCGGGACAGTTATCAGCCCCAGCATTTT. This sequence encodes CASSLRDSYQPQHF.

The chain uses TRBV5-4 and TRBJ2-3; 9 nucleotides agree with TRBD2. The length of the CDR3 is 16 residues. V was pared by 0 bases and J by 1 base, with 3 bases of the junction left unmatched. CDR1 and CDR2 (germline): SGHNT, YYREEE (reference sequence). The CDR3 here is CASSLAGGGGTDTQYF. The CDR3 region has the DNA TGTGCCAGCAGCTTGGCGGGCGGGGGGGGCACAGATACGCAGTATTTT.

This chain uses TRBV11-2 with TRBJ2-6; no reliable D call. CDR1 and CDR2 from the germline V gene are SGHAT and FQNNGV. The CDR3 is made up of 14 amino acids. The V end was cut by 1 base, the J end by 4 bases, with 5 bases between. The CDR3 DNA follows: TGTGCCAGCAGCTTAGTAGGCGGGGCCAACGTCCTGACTTTC. It yields the protein CASSLVGGANVLTF.

In nucleotides, the CDR3 is TGTGCCAGCAGTTACGCCGGGTACGAGCAGTACTTC. The encoded protein is CASSYAGYEQYF. The J gene is TRBJ2-7, the V gene TRBV6-5; D remains ambiguous. Germline CDR1 and CDR2: MNHEY and SVGAGI. Trimming took off 2 bases at V and 4 bases at J, with 6 bases between the two ends. This CDR3 region has 12 residues.

This clone was observed a few times. This CDR3 reads CASSLSTAYGYTF. CDR3 nucleotides: TGTGCCAGCAGTTTATCGACGGCCTATGGCTACACCTTC. V and J are TRBV28 and TRBJ1-2; D uncertain. V was clipped by 1 base and J by 4 bases, with 7 bases between them. The CDR3 sequence is 13 residues long. The germline V gene encodes CDR1 MDHEN and CDR2 SYDVKM.

V is TRBV28 and J is TRBJ2-5; D remains ambiguous. The CDR3 is 14 amino acids. In germline, CDR1 is MDHEN, CDR2 SYDVKM. Trimming left V 7 bases short and J 3 bases short, with 15 bases between. CDR3: CASTLRPTEETQYF. CDR3 nucleotides: TGTGCCAGCACCCTCCGGCCAACAGAAGAGACCCAGTACTTC.